One T cell receptor (beta chain) is described in this entry. The antigen is not known. V lost 5 bases, J lost 4 bases, and 12 bases stayed unmatched. The germline gives CDR1 MDHEN, CDR2 SYDVKM. CDR3 size: 16 residues. These data originate in a study of vaccination and CD4 T cells after COVID-19. Sample treatment: roughly 10-day PBMC culture with coronavirus spike peptide pools or control peptides (ViraFEST assay). Scientists ran DNA taken from cultured CD4+ T cells through the Oncomine TCR Beta short-read assay for sequencing. TCRdb redid the calling of the PCR reads with MiXCR, one entry per CDR3 protein. The table shows 8,000 or so distinct CDR3 sequences, with about 68% occurring only once.

Material for sequencing was CD4+ T cells from blood, cultured in vitro. The receptor was derived from a human donor who had recovered from COVID-19. J is TRBJ1-2 and V is TRBV28; 8 bases line up with TRBD1. CDR3 sequence (DNA): TGTGCCAGCAGTAAACATACAGGGGGAGCCAGCTATGGCTACACCTTC. Protein product: CASSKHTGGASYGYTF.